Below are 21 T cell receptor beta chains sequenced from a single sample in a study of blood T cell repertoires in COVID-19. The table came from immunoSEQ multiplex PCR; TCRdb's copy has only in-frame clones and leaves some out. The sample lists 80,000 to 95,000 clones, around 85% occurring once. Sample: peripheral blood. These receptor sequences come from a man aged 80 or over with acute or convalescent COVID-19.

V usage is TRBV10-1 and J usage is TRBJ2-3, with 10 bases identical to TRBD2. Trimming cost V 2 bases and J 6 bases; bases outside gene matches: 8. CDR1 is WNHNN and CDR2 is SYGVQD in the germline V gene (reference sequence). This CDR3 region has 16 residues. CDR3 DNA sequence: TGCGCCAGCAGTGAGGCTAGCGGGAGATTGTCGGATACGCAGTATTTT. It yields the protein CASSEASGRLSDTQYF.

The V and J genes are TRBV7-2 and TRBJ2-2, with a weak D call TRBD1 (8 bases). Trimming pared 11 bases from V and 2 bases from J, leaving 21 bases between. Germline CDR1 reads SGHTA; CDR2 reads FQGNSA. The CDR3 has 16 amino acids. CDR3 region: CAGGGDRGPNTGELFF. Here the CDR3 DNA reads TGTGCCGGGGGGGGAGACAGGGGTCCCAACACCGGGGAGCTGTTTTTT.

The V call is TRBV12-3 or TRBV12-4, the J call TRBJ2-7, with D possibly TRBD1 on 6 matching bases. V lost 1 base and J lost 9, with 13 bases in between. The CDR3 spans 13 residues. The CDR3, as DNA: TGTGCCAGCAGTTTAGTGGGGGCCAAGGGGCAGTACTTC. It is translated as CASSLVGAKGQYF.

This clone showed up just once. DNA of the CDR3: TGTGCCAGCAGCCCCGGGACAGGCTACACCATATATTTT. Amino acids: CASSPGTGYTIYF. The V and J genes are TRBV9 and TRBJ1-3; 8 bases map to TRBD1. Per the germline V gene, CDR1 is SGDLS and CDR2 is YYNGEE. The CDR3 has 13 amino acids. V was pared by 4 bases and J by 8 bases, with 5 bases of the junction left unmatched.

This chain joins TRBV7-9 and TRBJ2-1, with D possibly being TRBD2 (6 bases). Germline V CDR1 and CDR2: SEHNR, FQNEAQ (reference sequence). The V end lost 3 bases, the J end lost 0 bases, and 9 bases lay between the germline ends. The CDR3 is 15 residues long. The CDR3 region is CASSLEGRSYNEQFF. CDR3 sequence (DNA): TGTGCCAGCAGCTTGGAGGGGCGCTCCTACAATGAGCAGTTCTTC.

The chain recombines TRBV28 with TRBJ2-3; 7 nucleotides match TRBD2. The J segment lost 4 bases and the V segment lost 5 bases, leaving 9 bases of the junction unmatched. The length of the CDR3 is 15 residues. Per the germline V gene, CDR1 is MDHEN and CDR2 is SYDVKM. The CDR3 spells CASSISGSQADTQYF. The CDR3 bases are TGTGCCAGCAGTATTAGCGGGTCGCAGGCAGATACGCAGTATTTT.

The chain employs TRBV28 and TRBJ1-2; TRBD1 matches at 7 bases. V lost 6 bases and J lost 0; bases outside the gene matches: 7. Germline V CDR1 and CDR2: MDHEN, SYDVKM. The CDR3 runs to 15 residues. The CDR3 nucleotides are TGTGCCAGCAGCTCTGGACAGGAAACTAACTATGGCTACACCTTC. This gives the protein CASSSGQETNYGYTF.

The CDR3 sequence: CASSRSSYYEQYF. The CDR3 coding sequence is TGTGCCAGCAGCCGTAGTTCCTACTACGAGCAGTACTTC. J is TRBJ2-7 and V is TRBV14; D is ambiguous. The CDR3 spans 13 residues. The V gene's germline CDR1 is SGHDN and CDR2 FVKESK. V was shortened by 4 bases and J by 3 bases, with 10 bases between the two germline ends.

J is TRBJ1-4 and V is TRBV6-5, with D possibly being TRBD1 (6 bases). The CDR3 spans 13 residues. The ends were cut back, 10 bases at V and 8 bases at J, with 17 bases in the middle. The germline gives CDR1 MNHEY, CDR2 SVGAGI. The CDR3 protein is CATQPGGGEKLFF. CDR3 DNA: TGTGCCACCCAACCGGGGGGCGGAGAAAAACTGTTTTTT.

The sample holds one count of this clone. The CDR3 bases are TGTGCCAGCAGCCCGCGACAGGGGACAGGAGGAAACACCATATATTTT. Translation: CASSPRQGTGGNTIYF. The V call is TRBV7-6, the J call TRBJ1-3; 8 positions agree with TRBD1. Germline V lookup: CDR1 SGHVS, CDR2 FNYEAQ. The length of the CDR3 is 16 residues. With V trimmed by 5 bases and J by 4 bases, 10 bases remained unmatched.

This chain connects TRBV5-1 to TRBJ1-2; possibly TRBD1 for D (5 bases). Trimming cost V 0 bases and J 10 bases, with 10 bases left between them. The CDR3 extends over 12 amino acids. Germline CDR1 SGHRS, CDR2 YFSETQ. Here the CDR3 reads CASSLAEQDYTF. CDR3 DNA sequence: TGCGCCAGCAGCTTGGCCGAACAGGACTACACCTTC.

The CDR3 sequence is CATTVDRTYNSPLHF. Written as DNA, the CDR3 is TGTGCCACCACCGTGGACAGAACCTATAATTCACCCCTCCACTTT. V gene TRBV15 combines with J gene TRBJ1-6; a weak D match, TRBD1 (6 bases). CDR1 is LNHNV, CDR2 YYDKDF, per germline (reference sequence). CDR3 length equals 15 residues. V was shortened by 7 bases and J by 2 bases, with 12 bases between the two germline ends. Full variable domain (remainder filled in from reference TRBV15 and TRBJ1-6): DAMVIQNPRYQVTQFGKPVTLSCSQTLNHNVMYWYQQKSSQAPKLLFHYYDKDFNNEADTPDNFQSRRPNTSFCFLDIRSPGLGDTAMYLCATTVDRTYNSPLHFGNGTRLTVT.

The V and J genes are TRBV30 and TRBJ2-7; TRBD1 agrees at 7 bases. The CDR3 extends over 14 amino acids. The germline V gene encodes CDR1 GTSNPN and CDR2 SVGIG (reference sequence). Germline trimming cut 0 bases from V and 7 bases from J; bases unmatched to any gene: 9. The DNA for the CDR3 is TGTGCCTGGAGTGTACAAACAGGGGTAGGTGAGCAGTACTTC. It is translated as CAWSVQTGVGEQYF.

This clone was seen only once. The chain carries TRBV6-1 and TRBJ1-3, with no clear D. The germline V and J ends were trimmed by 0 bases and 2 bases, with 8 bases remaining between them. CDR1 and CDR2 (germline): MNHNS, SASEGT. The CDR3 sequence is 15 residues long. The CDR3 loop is CASSEALAPGNTIYF. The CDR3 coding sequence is TGTGCCAGCAGTGAAGCGCTAGCCCCTGGAAACACCATATATTTT.

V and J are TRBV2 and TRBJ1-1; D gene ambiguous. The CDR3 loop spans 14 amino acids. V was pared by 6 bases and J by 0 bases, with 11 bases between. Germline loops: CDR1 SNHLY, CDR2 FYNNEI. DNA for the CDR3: TGTGCCAGCAGCGGGGTATTAATGAACACTGAAGCTTTCTTT. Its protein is CASSGVLMNTEAFF.

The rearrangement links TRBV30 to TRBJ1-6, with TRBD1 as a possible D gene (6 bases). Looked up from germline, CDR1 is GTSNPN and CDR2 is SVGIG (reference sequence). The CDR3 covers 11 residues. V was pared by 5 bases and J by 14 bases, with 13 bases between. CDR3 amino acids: CAWVQGKTLHF. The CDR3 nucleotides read TGTGCCTGGGTGCAGGGGAAGACCCTCCACTTT.

Here the CDR3 DNA reads TGTGCCAGCAGCTTTGCGGGGGGGGGCACGCATACGCAGTATTTT. Encoded protein: CASSFAGGGTHTQYF. The chain joins TRBV7-3 to TRBJ2-3, with TRBD2 identical over 9 bases. V lost 3 bases and J lost 7; bases outside the gene matches: 8. Germline CDR1 SGHTA, CDR2 FQGTGA. This CDR3 comprises 15 residues.

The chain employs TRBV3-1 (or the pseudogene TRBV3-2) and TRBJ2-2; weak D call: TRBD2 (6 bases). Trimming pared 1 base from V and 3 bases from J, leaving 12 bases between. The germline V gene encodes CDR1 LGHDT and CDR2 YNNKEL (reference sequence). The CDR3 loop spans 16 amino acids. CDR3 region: CASSQARGADTGELFF. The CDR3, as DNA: TGTGCCAGCAGCCAAGCGCGGGGCGCGGACACCGGGGAGCTGTTTTTT.

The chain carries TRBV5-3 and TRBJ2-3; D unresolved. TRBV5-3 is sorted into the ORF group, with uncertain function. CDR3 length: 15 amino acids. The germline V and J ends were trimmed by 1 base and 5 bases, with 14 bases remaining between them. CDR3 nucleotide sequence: TGTGCCAGAAGCTTGAGAGGTGGGTCCATAGATACGCAGTATTTT. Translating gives CARSLRGGSIDTQYF.

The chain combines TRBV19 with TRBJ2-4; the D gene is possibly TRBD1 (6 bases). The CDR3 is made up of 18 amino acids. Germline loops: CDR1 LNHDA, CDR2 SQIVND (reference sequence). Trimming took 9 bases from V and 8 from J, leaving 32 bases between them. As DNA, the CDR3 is TGTGCCAGCTCTCCGTACGCAACCGGGACAAACCTTGTCTACATTCAGTACTTC. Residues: CASSPYATGTNLVYIQYF. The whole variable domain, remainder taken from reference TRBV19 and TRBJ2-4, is DGGITQSPKYLFRKEGQNVTLSCEQNLNHDAMYWYRQDPGQGLRLIYYSQIVNDFQKGDIAEGYSVSREKKESFPLTVTSAQKNPTAFYLCASSPYATGTNLVYIQYFGAGTRLSVL.

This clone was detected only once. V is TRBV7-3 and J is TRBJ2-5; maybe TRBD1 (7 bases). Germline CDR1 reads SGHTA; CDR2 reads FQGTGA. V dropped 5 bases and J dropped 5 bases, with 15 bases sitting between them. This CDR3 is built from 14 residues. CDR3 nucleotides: TGTGCCAGCAGCCTACAGGGGAGGAGGGAGACCCAGTACTTC. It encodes CASSLQGRRETQYF. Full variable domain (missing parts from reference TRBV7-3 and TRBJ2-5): GAGVSQTPSNKVTEKGKYVELRCDPISGHTALYWYRQSLGQGPEFLIYFQGTGAADDSGLPNDRFFAVRPEGSVSTLKIQRTERGDSAVYLCASSLQGRRETQYFGPGTRLLVL.